This entry describes one T cell receptor (beta chain). This sample is drawn from a study of blood T cell repertoires in COVID-19. The germline V gene has CDR1 SGHRS and CDR2 YFSETQ. V shed 1 base, J shed 5 bases, and the junction held 8 bases outside the gene matches. This CDR3 region has 17 residues. As handled by the study authors: The authors estimated nucleated cell counts from reference gene primer amplification. Using immunoSEQ multiplex PCR, the repertoire was profiled, and TCRdb retains in-frame clones only, with some absent. The V and J calls and clone size come from that table; D and trimming were worked out from the DNA. This table has 300,000 or so clones, about 91% appearing once.

The chain carries TRBV5-1 and TRBJ2-1; 11 bases map to TRBD2. This TCR derives from a woman younger than 45 who had recovered from COVID-19. The sequenced material came from peripheral blood. CDR3 DNA: TGCGCCAGCAGCTTGTACCCATTGACTAGCGGGAACAATGAGCAGTTCTTC. Translation: CASSLYPLTSGNNEQFF.